This T cell receptor beta chain was found in a study of blood T cell repertoires in COVID-19. The ends were cut back, 7 bases at V and 6 bases at J, with 18 bases in the middle. There are 14 residues in the CDR3. The germline gives CDR1 SGHTA, CDR2 FQGNSA. Original processing methods: Amplification with reference gene primers provided the estimates of nucleated cell counts. Repertoires were generated with immunoSEQ multiplex PCR, while TCRdb's copy carries only in-frame clones and drops some. V and J calls and clone size are copied from that table; D and trimming were computed from the DNA. The sample lists about 230,000 clones; roughly 88% were seen once.

The source material was PBMCs or T cells enriched from blood (not recorded which). This sequence joins TRBV7-2 and TRBJ1-1; D may be TRBD1 (6 bases). This sequence was found in a woman aged 35 to 49 with acute COVID-19. CDR3 sequence reads: CASNLLQGRAEAFF. CDR3 in DNA: TGTGCCAGCAATCTACTACAGGGAAGGGCTGAAGCTTTCTTT.